The text below deals with one TCR beta chain. What it recognizes is unknown. Amplification used 60 Vbeta primers and 13 Jbeta primers. Original handling: Counted up in a later analysis, unique TCR beta chains came to 65 million to 100 million, with around 11 million shared. The method was immunoSEQ multiplex PCR; TCRdb's version includes in-frame clones alone and lacks a portion of them. V and J calls and clone size come straight from that table; D and trimming were deduced from the DNA. The sample lists about 140,000 clones; 70% to 85% were seen once. The sample comes from a study of cytomegalovirus exposure and HLA in healthy donors. Per germline, CDR1 WNHNN and CDR2 SYGVQD (reference sequence). The V end was cut by 5 bases, the J end by 3 bases, with 10 bases between. The CDR3 totals 13 residues. The study, taken as a whole, reports: Among the most significant clusters, several appeared linked to common viral pathogens in a later analysis.

Specimen: PBMCs. The receptor was derived from a male donor in good health and CMV-seronegative. The chain employs TRBV10-1 and TRBJ1-1, with D unresolved. The CDR3 sequence is CASSSTEYTEAFF. As DNA, the CDR3 is TGCGCCAGCAGTTCTACAGAATACACTGAAGCTTTCTTT.